This T cell receptor (beta chain) was identified in a study of CD8 T cells in ankylosing spondylitis. Study-wide results and limits: A TCR beta motif made of fewer than ten highly homologous variants seemed typical of ankylosing spondylitis blood.

Details on this clonotype: Its antigen is currently unknown.

From the 5' RACE reads, TCRdb called clonotypes with MiXCR, one entry per CDR3 protein. The data contain a few hundred thousand distinct CDR3 sequences, 18% of them singletons. The CDR3 is made up of 13 amino acids. Looked up from germline, CDR1 is MNHEY and CDR2 is SVGAGI. Deletions cut 3 bases from V and 7 bases from J, with 9 bases between. The source of this sequence is a male donor with ankylosing spondylitis. The V and J genes are TRBV6-5 and TRBJ2-2, with a weak D call TRBD2 (5 bases). Sequencing was performed on blood, either unsorted or a sorted T cell fraction (not recorded which). The CDR3 spells CASSYLAIGELFF. CDR3 sequence (DNA): TGTGCCAGCAGTTATTTAGCGATCGGGGAGCTGTTTTTT.